This entry features one T cell receptor beta chain sequence. Its matching antigen is unknown. A volume of 10 ml of fresh peripheral blood supplied the PBMCs. This entry is derived from a study of Graves' ophthalmopathy and Graves' hyperthyroidism. As for the study in general: Peripheral blood (taken before any treatment) was collected at initial diagnosis. Overall study results and limits: Blood shared most expanded thyroid clonotypes above 0.001 frequency. Stable hyperthyroidism and ophthalmopathy were told apart by a 13-signature model, which achieved about 88% sensitivity and approximately 81% specificity.

RNA transcripts were the source from which TCR beta CDR3 regions were amplified. First-round RT-PCR employed HTBI primers, with a second-round multiplex PCR after it. TCRdb recomputed calls from the multiplex PCR reads with MiXCR, one row per CDR3 protein. This sample carries roughly 160,000 distinct CDR3 sequences, less than 45% of them seen once, and the ten largest clones take 5.8%. V was cut by 3 bases and J by 4 bases, with 30 bases left in between. The CDR3 sequence is 20 residues long. Germline CDR1 reads MGHRA; CDR2 reads YSYEKL. This sequence joins TRBV4-1 and TRBJ2-5; TRBD2 might be the D (5 bases). The receptor was isolated from a middle-aged woman with Graves' ophthalmopathy. Source material: peripheral blood. This CDR3 is CASSHDTGLAATAMGETQYF. In DNA, the CDR3 is TGCGCCAGCAGCCACGATACCGGACTTGCGGCGACGGCAATGGGAGAGACCCAGTACTTC.